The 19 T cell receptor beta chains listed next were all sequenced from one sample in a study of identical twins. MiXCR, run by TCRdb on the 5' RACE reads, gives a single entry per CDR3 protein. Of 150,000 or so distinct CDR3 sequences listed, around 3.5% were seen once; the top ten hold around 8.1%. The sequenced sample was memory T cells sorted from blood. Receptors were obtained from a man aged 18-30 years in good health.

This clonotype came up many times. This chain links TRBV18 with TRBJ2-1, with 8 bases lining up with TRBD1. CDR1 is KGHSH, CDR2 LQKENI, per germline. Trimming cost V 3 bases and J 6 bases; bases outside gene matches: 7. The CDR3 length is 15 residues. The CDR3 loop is CASSPNAGQGNEQFF. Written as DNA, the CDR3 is TGTGCCAGCTCACCGAACGCTGGACAGGGCAATGAGCAGTTCTTC.

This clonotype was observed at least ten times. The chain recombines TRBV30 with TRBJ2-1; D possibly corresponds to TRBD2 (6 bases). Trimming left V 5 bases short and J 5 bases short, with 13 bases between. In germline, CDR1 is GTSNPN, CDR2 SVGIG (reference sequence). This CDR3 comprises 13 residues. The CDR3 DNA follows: TGTGCCTGGGCCCCGGGACTGAACAATGAGCAGTTCTTC. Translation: CAWAPGLNNEQFF.

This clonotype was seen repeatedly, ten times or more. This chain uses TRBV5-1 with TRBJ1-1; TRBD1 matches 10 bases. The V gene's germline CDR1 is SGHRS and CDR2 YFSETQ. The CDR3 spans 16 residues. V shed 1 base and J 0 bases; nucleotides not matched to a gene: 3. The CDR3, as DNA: TGCGCCAGCAGCTTGATGGGACAGGGGATGAACACTGAAGCTTTCTTT. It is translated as CASSLMGQGMNTEAFF.

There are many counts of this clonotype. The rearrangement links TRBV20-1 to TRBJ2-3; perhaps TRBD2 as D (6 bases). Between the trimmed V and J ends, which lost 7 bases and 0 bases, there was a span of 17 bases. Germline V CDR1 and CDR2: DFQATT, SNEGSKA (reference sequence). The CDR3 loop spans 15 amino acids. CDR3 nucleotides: TGCAGTGTCACATTAGCGGAACATAGCACAGATACGCAGTATTTT. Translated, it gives CSVTLAEHSTDTQYF.

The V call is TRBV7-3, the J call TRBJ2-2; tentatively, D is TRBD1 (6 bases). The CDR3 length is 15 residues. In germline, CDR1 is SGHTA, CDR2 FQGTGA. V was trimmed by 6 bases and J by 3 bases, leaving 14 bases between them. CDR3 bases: TGTGCCAGCAGTCTATGGGGGCGCGACACCGGGGAGCTGTTTTTT. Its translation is CASSLWGRDTGELFF. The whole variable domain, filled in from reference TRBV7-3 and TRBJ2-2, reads GAGVSQTPSNKVTEKGKYVELRCDPISGHTALYWYRQSLGQGPEFLIYFQGTGAADDSGLPNDRFFAVRPEGSVSTLKIQRTERGDSAVYLCASSLWGRDTGELFFGEGSRLTVL.

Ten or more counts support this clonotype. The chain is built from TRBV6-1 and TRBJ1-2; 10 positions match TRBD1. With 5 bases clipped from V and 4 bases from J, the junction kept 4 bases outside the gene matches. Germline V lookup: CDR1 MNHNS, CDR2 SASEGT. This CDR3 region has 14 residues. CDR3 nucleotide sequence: TGTGCCAGCAGTCCGACAGGGGGCTCCTATGGCTACACCTTC. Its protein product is CASSPTGGSYGYTF.

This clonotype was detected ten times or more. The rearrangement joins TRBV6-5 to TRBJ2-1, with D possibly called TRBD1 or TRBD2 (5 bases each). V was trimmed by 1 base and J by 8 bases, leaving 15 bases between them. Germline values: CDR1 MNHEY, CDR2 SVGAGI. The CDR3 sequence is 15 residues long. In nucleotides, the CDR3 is TGTGCCAGCAGTTACTTCCCGGGACCCCATTATGAGCAGTTCTTC. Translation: CASSYFPGPHYEQFF.

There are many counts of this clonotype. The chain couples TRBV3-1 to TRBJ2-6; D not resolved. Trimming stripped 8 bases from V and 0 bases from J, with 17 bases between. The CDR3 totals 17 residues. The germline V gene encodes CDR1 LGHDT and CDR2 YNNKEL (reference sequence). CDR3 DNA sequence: TGTGCCAGCGCTAGTTTGCGGACGGCCTCTGGGGCCAACGTCCTGACTTTC. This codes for CASASLRTASGANVLTF.

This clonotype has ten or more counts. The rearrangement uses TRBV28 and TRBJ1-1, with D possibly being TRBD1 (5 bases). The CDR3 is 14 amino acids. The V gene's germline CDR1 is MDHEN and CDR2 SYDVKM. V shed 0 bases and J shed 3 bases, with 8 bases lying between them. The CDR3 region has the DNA TGTGCCAGCAGTTTATGGGGGGGGTACACTGAAGCTTTCTTT. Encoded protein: CASSLWGGYTEAFF.

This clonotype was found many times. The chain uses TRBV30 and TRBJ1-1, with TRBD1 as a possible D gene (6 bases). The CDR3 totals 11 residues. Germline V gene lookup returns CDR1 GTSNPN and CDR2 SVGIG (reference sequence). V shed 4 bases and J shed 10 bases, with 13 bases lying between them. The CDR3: CAWIMTGRAFF. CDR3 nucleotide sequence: TGTGCCTGGATCATGACAGGCAGAGCTTTCTTT.

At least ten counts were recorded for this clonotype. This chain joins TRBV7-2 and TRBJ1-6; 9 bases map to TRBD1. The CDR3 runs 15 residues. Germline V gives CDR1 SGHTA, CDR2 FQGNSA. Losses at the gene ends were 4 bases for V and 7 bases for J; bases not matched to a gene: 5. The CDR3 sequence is CASSSGTGFNSPLHF. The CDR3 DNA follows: TGTGCCAGCAGCTCAGGGACAGGGTTCAATTCACCCCTCCACTTT.

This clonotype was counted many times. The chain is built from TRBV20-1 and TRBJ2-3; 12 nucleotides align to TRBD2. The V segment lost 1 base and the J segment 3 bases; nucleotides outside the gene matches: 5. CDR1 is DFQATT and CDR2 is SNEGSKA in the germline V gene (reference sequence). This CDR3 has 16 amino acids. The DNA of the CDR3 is TGCAGTGCTAGAGGGACTAGCGGGGCCAAAACAGATACGCAGTATTTT. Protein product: CSARGTSGAKTDTQYF.

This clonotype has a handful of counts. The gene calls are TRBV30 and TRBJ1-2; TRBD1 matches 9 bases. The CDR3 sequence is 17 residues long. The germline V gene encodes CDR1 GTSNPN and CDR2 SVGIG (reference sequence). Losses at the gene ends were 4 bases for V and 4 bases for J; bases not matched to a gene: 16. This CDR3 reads CAWISRTGVSSTYGYTF. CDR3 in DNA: TGTGCCTGGATTTCGAGGACAGGGGTCTCCTCGACCTATGGCTACACCTTC. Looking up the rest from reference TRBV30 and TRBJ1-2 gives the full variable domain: SQTIHQWPATLVQPVGSPLSLECTVEGTSNPNLYWYRQAAGRGLQLLFYSVGIGQISSEVPQNLSASRPQDRQFILSSKKLLLSDSGFYLCAWISRTGVSSTYGYTFGSGTRLTVV.

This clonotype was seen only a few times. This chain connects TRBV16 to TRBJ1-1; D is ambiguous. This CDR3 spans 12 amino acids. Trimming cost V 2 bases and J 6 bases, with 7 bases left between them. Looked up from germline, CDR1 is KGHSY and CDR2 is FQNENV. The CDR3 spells CASSQAGPEAFF. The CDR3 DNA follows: TGTGCCAGCAGCCAAGCCGGCCCTGAAGCTTTCTTT.

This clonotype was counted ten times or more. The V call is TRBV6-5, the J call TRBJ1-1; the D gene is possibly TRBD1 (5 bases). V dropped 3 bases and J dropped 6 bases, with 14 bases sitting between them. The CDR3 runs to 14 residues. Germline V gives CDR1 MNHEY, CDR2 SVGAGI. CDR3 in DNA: TGTGCCAGCAGTTATTTGGGGGTAACCGCTGAAGCTTTCTTT. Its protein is CASSYLGVTAEAFF.

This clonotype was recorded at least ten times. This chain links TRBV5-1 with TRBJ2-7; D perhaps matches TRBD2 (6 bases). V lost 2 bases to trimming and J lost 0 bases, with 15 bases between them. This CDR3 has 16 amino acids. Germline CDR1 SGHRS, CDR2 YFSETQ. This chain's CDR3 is CASSLLGGTASYEQYF. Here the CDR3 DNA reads TGCGCCAGCAGCTTACTCGGAGGGACGGCCTCCTACGAGCAGTACTTC.

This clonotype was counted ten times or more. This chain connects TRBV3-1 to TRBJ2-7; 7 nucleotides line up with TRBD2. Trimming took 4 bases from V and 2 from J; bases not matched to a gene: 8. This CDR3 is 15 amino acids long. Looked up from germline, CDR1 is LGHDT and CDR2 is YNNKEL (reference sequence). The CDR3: CASSPQTSFTYEQYF. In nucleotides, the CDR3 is TGTGCCAGCAGCCCCCAGACTAGCTTTACCTACGAGCAGTACTTC.

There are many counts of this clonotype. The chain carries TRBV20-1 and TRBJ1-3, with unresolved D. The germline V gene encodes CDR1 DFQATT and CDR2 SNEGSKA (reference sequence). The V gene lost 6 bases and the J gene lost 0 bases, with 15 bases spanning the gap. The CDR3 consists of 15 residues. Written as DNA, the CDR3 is TGCAGTGCCCGGACGGGGATTCACTCTGGAAACACCATATATTTT. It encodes CSARTGIHSGNTIYF.

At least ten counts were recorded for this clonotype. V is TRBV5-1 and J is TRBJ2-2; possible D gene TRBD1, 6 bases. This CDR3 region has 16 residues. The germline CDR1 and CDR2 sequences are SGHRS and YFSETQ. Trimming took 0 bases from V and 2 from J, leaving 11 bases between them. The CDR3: CASSLAEQGNTGELFF. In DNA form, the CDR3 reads TGCGCCAGCAGCTTGGCCGAACAGGGAAACACCGGGGAGCTGTTTTTT.